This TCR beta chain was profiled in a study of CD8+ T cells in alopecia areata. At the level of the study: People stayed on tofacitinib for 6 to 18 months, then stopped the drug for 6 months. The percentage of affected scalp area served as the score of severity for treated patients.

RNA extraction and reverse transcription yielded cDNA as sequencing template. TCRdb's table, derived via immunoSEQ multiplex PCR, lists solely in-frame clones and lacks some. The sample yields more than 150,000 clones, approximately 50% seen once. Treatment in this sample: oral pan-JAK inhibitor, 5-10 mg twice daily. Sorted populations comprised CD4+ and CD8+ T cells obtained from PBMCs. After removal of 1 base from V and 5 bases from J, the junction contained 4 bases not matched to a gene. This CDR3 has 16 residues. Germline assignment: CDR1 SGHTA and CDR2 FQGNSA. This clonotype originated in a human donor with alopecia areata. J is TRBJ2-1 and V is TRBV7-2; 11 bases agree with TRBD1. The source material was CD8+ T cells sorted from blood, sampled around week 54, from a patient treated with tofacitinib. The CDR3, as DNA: TGTGCCAGCAGCTTAGAAAGGGACAGGGGGAACAATGAGCAGTTCTTC. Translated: CASSLERDRGNNEQFF.